The next 3 T cell receptor beta chains were all read from a single sample in a study of T cells in Graves' hyperthyroidism and ophthalmopathy. TCR beta CDR3 regions were amplified from RNA transcripts. Using the HTBI primer set, a first-round RT-PCR was run on the TCR CDR3. MiXCR was run by TCRdb on the multiplex PCR reads, yielding one entry per CDR3 protein. The table records some 570,000 distinct CDR3 sequences, 17% of them present only once. Sequenced material: blood. Every receptor here comes from a woman aged 18-29 years with Graves' ophthalmopathy.

The V and J genes are TRBV7-9 and TRBJ2-1, with 9 bases identical to TRBD2. The CDR3 totals 13 residues. V trimming: 5 bases; J trimming: 14 bases; junction bases outside the gene matches: 10. Per germline, CDR1 SEHNR and CDR2 FQNEAQ (reference sequence). CDR3 DNA sequence: TGTGCCAGCAGCCAAGTCGGGGAGCGGGAGGAGTTCTTC. Amino acid sequence: CASSQVGEREEFF.

This clonotype has a count of ten or more. This chain connects TRBV18 to TRBJ2-5; D might be TRBD1 (6 bases). The germline V and J ends were trimmed by 2 bases and 6 bases, with 10 bases remaining between them. Germline-derived CDR1 and CDR2 are KGHSH and LQKENI. This CDR3 has 13 amino acids. CDR3 loop: CASSPKQGKTQYF. In DNA form, the CDR3 reads TGTGCCAGCTCACCAAAACAGGGAAAGACCCAGTACTTC.

This clonotype occurred many times. V gene TRBV7-2 combines with J gene TRBJ2-1; D remains unclear. V dropped 2 bases and J dropped 6 bases, with 5 bases sitting between them. This CDR3 contains 12 residues. CDR1 SGHTA and CDR2 FQGNSA come from the germline V gene. For the CDR3, the DNA is TGTGCCAGCAGCTTAAACAGCAATGAGCAGTTCTTC. Translation gives CASSLNSNEQFF.